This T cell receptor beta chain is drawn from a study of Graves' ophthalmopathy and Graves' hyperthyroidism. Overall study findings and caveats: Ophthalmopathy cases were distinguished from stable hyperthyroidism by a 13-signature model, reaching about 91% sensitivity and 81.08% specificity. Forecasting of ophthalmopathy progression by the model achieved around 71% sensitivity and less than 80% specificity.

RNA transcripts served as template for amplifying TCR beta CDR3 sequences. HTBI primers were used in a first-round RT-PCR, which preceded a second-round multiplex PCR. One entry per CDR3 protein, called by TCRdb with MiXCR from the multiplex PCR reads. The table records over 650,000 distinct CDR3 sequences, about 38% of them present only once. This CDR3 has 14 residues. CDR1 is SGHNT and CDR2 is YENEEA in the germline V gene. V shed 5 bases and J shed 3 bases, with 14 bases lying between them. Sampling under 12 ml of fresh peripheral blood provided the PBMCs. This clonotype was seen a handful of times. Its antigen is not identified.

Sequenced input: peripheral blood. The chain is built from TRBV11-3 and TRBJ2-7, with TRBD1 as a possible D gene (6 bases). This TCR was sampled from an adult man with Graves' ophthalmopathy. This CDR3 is CASSLTGQYYEQYF. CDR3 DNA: TGTGCCAGCAGCCTGACGGGACAATACTACGAGCAGTACTTC.